This T cell receptor (beta chain) derives from a study of cytomegalovirus exposure and HLA in healthy donors. The study's findings and limits: The study listed some 160 cytomegalovirus-associated TCR beta chains. A later analysis by the authors found several of the most significant clusters apparently linked to common viral pathogens. A missense DCLRE1C variant was associated with V- and J-gene trimming of TCR beta chains in a later analysis, and an independent cohort replicated the association.

PCR used 60 Vbeta primers and 13 Jbeta primers. Sequenced by immunoSEQ multiplex PCR; TCRdb stores in-frame clones only, minus some. The sample gives more than 75,000 clones, approximately 79% of which show up once; approximately 3.6% is in the top ten. This clone is a singleton in its sample. Its antigen is not identified. V dropped 2 bases and J dropped 2; count of bases not matched to a gene: 2. Germline CDR1 and CDR2: SGHNT and YYREEE (reference sequence). The CDR3 sequence is 14 residues long. This TCR was sampled from a woman aged 40-49 years in good health and CMV-seronegative. The sequencing sample was made of PBMCs. This chain links TRBV5-4 with TRBJ1-2; 8 bases match TRBD1. The CDR3 DNA reads TGTGCCAGCAGCTTTGGACAGGGAAACTATGGCTACACCTTC. This codes for CASSFGQGNYGYTF.